Listed below are T cell receptor beta chains from one sample, sequenced in a study of blood T cell repertoires in COVID-19. The data were produced by immunoSEQ multiplex PCR, yet TCRdb's version contains in-frame clones alone and is incomplete. The repertoire consists of hundreds of thousands of clones, with roughly nine tenths occurring once and the leading ten covering 1% to 1.3%. Sample: PBMCs or T cells enriched from blood (not recorded which). These receptors originate from a man aged 25 to 45 who had recovered from COVID-19. Each CDR3 is given with its conserved first and last residue. D genes are given only for firm matches. Size is stated for part of the rows, as once, few or many counts, or as a class when the clone is expanded.

v_gene: TRBV20-1
j_gene: TRBJ2-5
abundance: once
d_gene: -
CDR3aa: CSASRDWWETQYF
CDR3nt: TGCAGTGCTAGTAGGGACTGGTGGGAGACCCAGTACTTC

v_gene: TRBV3-1/TRBV3-2
j_gene: TRBJ2-5
abundance: -
d_gene: -
CDR3aa: CASSSSGTGDMTQYF
CDR3nt: TGTGCCAGCAGCTCCTCCGGGACGGGGGATATGACCCAGTACTTC

v_gene: TRBV11-2
j_gene: TRBJ2-3
abundance: -
d_gene: -
CDR3aa: CASSPAGSTDTQYF
CDR3nt: TGTGCCAGCAGCCCGGCGGGCAGCACAGATACGCAGTATTTT

v_gene: TRBV9
j_gene: TRBJ2-5
abundance: -
d_gene: TRBD2
CDR3aa: CARPLTAREGQETQYF
CDR3nt: TGTGCCAGGCCCCTGACGGCGCGGGAGGGCCAAGAGACCCAGTACTTC

v_gene: TRBV18
j_gene: TRBJ2-7
abundance: -
d_gene: -
CDR3aa: CASSSRGLLEQYF
CDR3nt: TGTGCCAGCTCATCAAGGGGACTGCTCGAGCAGTACTTC

v_gene: TRBV3-1/TRBV3-2
j_gene: TRBJ2-7
abundance: -
d_gene: TRBD2
CDR3aa: CASSQGSSGSSYEQYF
CDR3nt: TGTGCCAGCAGCCAAGGTTCTAGCGGGAGCTCCTACGAGCAGTACTTC

v_gene: TRBV7-6
j_gene: TRBJ2-7
abundance: -
d_gene: TRBD2
CDR3aa: CASSPGGGSSYEQYF
CDR3nt: TGTGCCAGCAGCCCCGGCGGGGGGTCATCCTACGAGCAGTACTTC

v_gene: TRBV28
j_gene: TRBJ2-2
abundance: -
d_gene: -
CDR3aa: CASSLSAGELFF
CDR3nt: TGTGCCAGCAGTTTGTCAGCCGGGGAGCTGTTTTTT

v_gene: TRBV29-1
j_gene: TRBJ2-1
abundance: -
d_gene: TRBD2
CDR3aa: CSVEPGLAEQKGSYNEQFF
CDR3nt: TGCAGCGTAGAACCGGGACTAGCGGAACAGAAAGGCTCCTACAATGAGCAGTTCTTC

v_gene: TRBV28
j_gene: TRBJ1-5
abundance: -
d_gene: -
CDR3aa: CASGKGTSGGNQPQHF
CDR3nt: TGTGCCAGCGGGAAGGGGACATCCGGTGGCAATCAGCCCCAGCATTTT

v_gene: TRBV12-3/TRBV12-4
j_gene: TRBJ1-1
abundance: -
d_gene: TRBD1
CDR3aa: CASRQGAEAFF
CDR3nt: TGTGCCAGCAGACAGGGGGCTGAAGCTTTCTTT

v_gene: TRBV27
j_gene: TRBJ1-5
abundance: -
d_gene: -
CDR3aa: CASSPPGIQPQHF
CDR3nt: TGTGCCAGCAGTCCCCCGGGGATTCAGCCCCAGCATTTT

v_gene: TRBV27
j_gene: TRBJ2-7
abundance: -
d_gene: -
CDR3aa: CASSLSSLAYEQYF
CDR3nt: TGTGCCAGCAGTTTATCGTCGCTAGCCTACGAGCAGTACTTC

v_gene: TRBV5-1
j_gene: TRBJ2-7
abundance: -
d_gene: TRBD1
CDR3aa: CASSLGQGRNEQYF
CDR3nt: TGCGCCAGCAGCTTAGGACAGGGCCGTAACGAGCAGTACTTC

v_gene: TRBV11-2
j_gene: TRBJ2-2
abundance: -
d_gene: -
CDR3aa: CASSLQASGDTGELFF
CDR3nt: TGTGCCAGCAGCTTGCAGGCCTCGGGGGACACCGGGGAGCTGTTTTTT

v_gene: TRBV4-2
j_gene: TRBJ2-3
abundance: -
d_gene: TRBD2
CDR3aa: CASSQNGEGRGDTQYF
CDR3nt: TGTGCCAGCAGCCAAAACGGGGAGGGTCGAGGGGATACGCAGTATTTT

v_gene: TRBV2
j_gene: TRBJ2-3
abundance: once
d_gene: -
CDR3aa: CASSRISTGDTQYF
CDR3nt: TGTGCCAGCAGTCGGATCTCAACGGGGGATACGCAGTATTTT

v_gene: TRBV7-8
j_gene: TRBJ2-3
abundance: -
d_gene: TRBD2
CDR3aa: CASSSTSGRAYF
CDR3nt: TGTGCCAGCAGCTCGACTAGCGGGAGGGCGTATTTT

v_gene: TRBV19
j_gene: TRBJ1-5
abundance: -
d_gene: -
CDR3aa: CASSIQPTRLHF
CDR3nt: TGTGCCAGTAGTATTCAGCCGACTCGTTTGCATTTT

v_gene: TRBV6-1
j_gene: TRBJ2-5
abundance: once
d_gene: -
CDR3aa: CASSEGDRDQETQYF
CDR3nt: TGTGCCAGCAGTGAAGGCGACAGAGACCAAGAGACCCAGTACTTC

v_gene: TRBV5-1
j_gene: TRBJ2-7
abundance: -
d_gene: TRBD1
CDR3aa: CASSERPGTGRKGSHYEQYF
CDR3nt: TGCGCCAGCAGCGAACGTCCCGGGACAGGACGGAAGGGCTCTCACTACGAGCAGTACTTC

v_gene: TRBV9
j_gene: TRBJ2-1
abundance: -
d_gene: TRBD2
CDR3aa: CASSDGTSGYNEQFF
CDR3nt: TGTGCCAGCAGCGACGGGACTAGCGGCTACAATGAGCAGTTCTTC

v_gene: TRBV19
j_gene: TRBJ1-2
abundance: -
d_gene: TRBD1
CDR3aa: CASSAHPGQAVGYTF
CDR3nt: TGTGCCAGTAGTGCCCATCCAGGACAGGCGGTTGGCTACACCTTC

v_gene: TRBV3-1/TRBV3-2
j_gene: TRBJ1-5
abundance: -
d_gene: -
CDR3aa: CASSQQSGYQHF
CDR3nt: TGTGCCAGCAGCCAACAATCAGGTTATCAGCATTTT

v_gene: TRBV28
j_gene: TRBJ2-5
abundance: once
d_gene: TRBD2
CDR3aa: CASAFGGVLHKTQYF
CDR3nt: TGTGCCAGCGCCTTTGGGGGGGTTTTGCATAAGACCCAGTACTTC

v_gene: TRBV28
j_gene: TRBJ2-7
abundance: -
d_gene: -
CDR3aa: CASSLVAGKYEQYF
CDR3nt: TGTGCCAGCAGTTTGGTGGCGGGGAAGTACGAGCAGTACTTC

v_gene: TRBV27
j_gene: TRBJ2-7
abundance: -
d_gene: TRBD1
CDR3aa: CASSARQGVDEQYF
CDR3nt: TGTGCCAGCAGTGCAAGACAGGGGGTGGACGAGCAGTACTTC

v_gene: TRBV6-6
j_gene: TRBJ1-6
abundance: few
d_gene: TRBD1
CDR3aa: CASRETGGSPLHF
CDR3nt: TGTGCCAGCAGAGAAACAGGGGGTTCACCCCTCCACTTT

v_gene: TRBV5-1
j_gene: TRBJ2-6
abundance: -
d_gene: -
CDR3aa: CASSLADTSGANVLTF
CDR3nt: TGCGCCAGCAGCTTGGCCGACACCAGCGGGGCCAACGTCCTGACTTTC

v_gene: TRBV15
j_gene: TRBJ1-4
abundance: -
d_gene: -
CDR3aa: CATSGNRATNEKLFF
CDR3nt: TGTGCCACCAGCGGAAACAGGGCAACTAATGAAAAACTGTTTTTT

v_gene: TRBV28
j_gene: TRBJ2-7
abundance: -
d_gene: TRBD2
CDR3aa: CASSLRTSRPYEQYF
CDR3nt: TGTGCCAGCAGTTTAAGGACTAGCAGACCCTACGAGCAGTACTTC

v_gene: TRBV3-1/TRBV3-2
j_gene: TRBJ1-2
abundance: -
d_gene: TRBD1
CDR3aa: CASSHRDRTYYGYTF
CDR3nt: TGTGCCAGCAGCCACCGGGACAGGACGTACTATGGCTACACCTTC

v_gene: TRBV5-8
j_gene: TRBJ2-7
abundance: -
d_gene: TRBD1
CDR3aa: CASSFAGGPSYEQYF
CDR3nt: TGTGCCAGCAGCTTCGCAGGGGGACCCTCCTACGAGCAGTACTTC

v_gene: TRBV29-1
j_gene: TRBJ2-7
abundance: -
d_gene: TRBD1
CDR3aa: CSVAQGETYEQYF
CDR3nt: TGCAGCGTTGCCCAGGGGGAGACCTACGAGCAGTACTTC

v_gene: TRBV28
j_gene: TRBJ1-3
abundance: once
d_gene: -
CDR3aa: CASNTGGSSGNTIYF
CDR3nt: TGTGCCAGCAACACCGGGGGGAGCTCTGGAAACACCATATATTTT

v_gene: TRBV4-1
j_gene: TRBJ2-5
abundance: -
d_gene: TRBD2
CDR3aa: CASSQGPGLAYLKTQYF
CDR3nt: TGCGCCAGCAGCCAGGGTCCGGGACTAGCTTACTTGAAGACCCAGTACTTC

v_gene: TRBV19
j_gene: TRBJ1-1
abundance: -
d_gene: -
CDR3aa: CASSINRDNTEAFF
CDR3nt: TGTGCCAGTAGTATTAACAGGGATAACACTGAAGCTTTCTTT

v_gene: TRBV6-5
j_gene: TRBJ2-5
abundance: -
d_gene: -
CDR3aa: CASSYSGEETQYF
CDR3nt: TGTGCCAGCAGTTACTCCGGGGAAGAGACCCAGTACTTC

v_gene: TRBV28
j_gene: TRBJ2-5
abundance: -
d_gene: -
CDR3aa: CASSYHEYQETQYF
CDR3nt: TGTGCCAGCAGTTATCACGAGTACCAAGAGACCCAGTACTTC

v_gene: TRBV5-6
j_gene: TRBJ2-3
abundance: -
d_gene: TRBD1
CDR3aa: CASSFGTGTGPADTQYF
CDR3nt: TGTGCCAGCAGTTTCGGGACCGGGACAGGGCCCGCAGATACGCAGTATTTT

v_gene: TRBV3-1/TRBV3-2
j_gene: TRBJ2-7
abundance: -
d_gene: TRBD1
CDR3aa: CASKPGTGQGEQYF
CDR3nt: TGTGCCAGCAAACCCGGGACAGGGCAAGGCGAGCAGTACTTC

v_gene: TRBV3-1/TRBV3-2
j_gene: TRBJ2-2
abundance: -
d_gene: -
CDR3aa: CASSQDPEFGELFF
CDR3nt: TGTGCCAGCAGCCAAGATCCGGAGTTCGGGGAGCTGTTTTTT